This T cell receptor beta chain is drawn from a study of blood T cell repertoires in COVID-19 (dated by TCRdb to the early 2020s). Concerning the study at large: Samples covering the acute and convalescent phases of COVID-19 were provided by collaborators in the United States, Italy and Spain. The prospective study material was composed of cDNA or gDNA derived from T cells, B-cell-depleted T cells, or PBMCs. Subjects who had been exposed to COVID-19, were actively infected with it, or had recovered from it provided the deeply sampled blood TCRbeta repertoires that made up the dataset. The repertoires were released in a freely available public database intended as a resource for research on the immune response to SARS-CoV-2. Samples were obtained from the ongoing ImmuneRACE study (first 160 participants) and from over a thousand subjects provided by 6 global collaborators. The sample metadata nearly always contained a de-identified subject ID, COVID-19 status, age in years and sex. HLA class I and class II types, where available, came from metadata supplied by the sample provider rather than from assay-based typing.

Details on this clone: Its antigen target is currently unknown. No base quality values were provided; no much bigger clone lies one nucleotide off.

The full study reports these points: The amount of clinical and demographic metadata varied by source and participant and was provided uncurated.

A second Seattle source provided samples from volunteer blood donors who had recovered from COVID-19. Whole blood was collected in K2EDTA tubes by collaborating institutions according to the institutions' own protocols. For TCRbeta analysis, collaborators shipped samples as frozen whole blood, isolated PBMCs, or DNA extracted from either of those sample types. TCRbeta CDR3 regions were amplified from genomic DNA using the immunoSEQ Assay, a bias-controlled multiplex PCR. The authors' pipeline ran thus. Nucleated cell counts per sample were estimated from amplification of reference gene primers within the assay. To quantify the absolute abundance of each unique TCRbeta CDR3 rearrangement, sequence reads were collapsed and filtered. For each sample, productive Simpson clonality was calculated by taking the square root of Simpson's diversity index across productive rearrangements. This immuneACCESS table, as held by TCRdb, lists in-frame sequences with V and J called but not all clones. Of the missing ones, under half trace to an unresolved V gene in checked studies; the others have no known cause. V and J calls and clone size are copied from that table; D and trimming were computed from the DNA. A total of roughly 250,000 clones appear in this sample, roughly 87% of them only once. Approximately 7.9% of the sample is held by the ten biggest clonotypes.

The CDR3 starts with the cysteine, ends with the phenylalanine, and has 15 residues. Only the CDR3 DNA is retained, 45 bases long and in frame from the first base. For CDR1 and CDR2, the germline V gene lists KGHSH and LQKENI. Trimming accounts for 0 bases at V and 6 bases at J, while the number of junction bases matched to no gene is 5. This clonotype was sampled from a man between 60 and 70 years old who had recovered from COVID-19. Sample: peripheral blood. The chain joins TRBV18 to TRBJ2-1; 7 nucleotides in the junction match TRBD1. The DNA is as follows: TGTGCCAGCTCACCACCTGGACAGGTTGGCAATGAGCAGTTCTTC. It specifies CASSPPGQVGNEQFF.